One sample yielded the 18 T cell receptor beta chains listed below, sequenced in a study of OX40 agonist ivuxolimab in advanced cancers. Sequenced by immunoSEQ multiplex PCR; TCRdb stores in-frame clones only, minus some. This sample carries 100,000 or so clones, roughly 93% of them seen once, and the ten largest clones take about 0.76%. This specimen consisted of CD4+ or CD8+ T cells sorted from blood, obtained in a trial of the OX40 agonist ivuxolimab. Source of these receptors: an adult with an advanced solid tumor such as melanoma, head and neck, liver or kidney cancer.

The chain joins TRBV27 to TRBJ2-6; maybe TRBD2 (5 bases). Germline values: CDR1 MNHEY, CDR2 SMNVEV (reference sequence). The V gene lost 5 bases and the J gene lost 0 bases, with 17 bases spanning the gap. This CDR3 contains 18 residues. The CDR3 DNA is TGTGCCAGCAGTCCGCGAGCGGTAACTCTCTCTGGGGCCAACGTCCTGACTTTC. Protein sequence: CASSPRAVTLSGANVLTF.

V gene TRBV6-6 combines with J gene TRBJ2-7; D is unresolved. This CDR3 region has 13 residues. Trimming removed 8 bases at V and 3 bases at J, with 14 bases between. Germline V gene data show CDR1 as MNHNY and CDR2 as SVGAGI (reference sequence). The DNA for the CDR3 is TGTGCCAGCTCACTTTCGGGCGACTACGAGCAGTACTTC. This translates into CASSLSGDYEQYF.

The chain employs TRBV18 and TRBJ1-3; no definite D call. With 5 bases removed from V and 0 bases from J, the gap between germline ends came to 5 bases. Germline-derived CDR1 and CDR2 are KGHSH and LQKENI. There are 13 residues in the CDR3. The CDR3 DNA is TGTGCCAGCTCAAAGCCCTCTGGAAACACCATATATTTT. Translation gives CASSKPSGNTIYF.

This clone was counted only a few times. The rearrangement links TRBV9 to TRBJ2-1; D is undetermined. CDR1 SGDLS and CDR2 YYNGEE come from the germline V gene. Trimming took off 2 bases at V and 3 bases at J, with 9 bases between the two ends. This CDR3 is 14 amino acids long. The CDR3 nucleotides read TGTGCCAGCAGCGTGGCCGGTTACTACAATGAGCAGTTCTTC. Translating gives CASSVAGYYNEQFF.

This chain joins TRBV9 and TRBJ2-5; D might be TRBD1 (6 bases). The CDR3 consists of 17 residues. CDR1 SGDLS and CDR2 YYNGEE come from the germline V gene. V gave up 1 base and J gave up 1 base, with 17 bases separating them. The CDR3 DNA reads TGTGCCAGCAGCGTAACACCGGTCCCCAGGGGCCAAGAGACCCAGTACTTC. Translating gives CASSVTPVPRGQETQYF. The full variable domain, with the rest looked up from reference TRBV9 and TRBJ2-5, is DSGVTQTPKHLITATGQRVTLRCSPRSGDLSVYWYQQSLDQGLQFLIQYYNGEERAKGNILERFSAQQFPDLHSELNLSSLELGDSALYFCASSVTPVPRGQETQYFGPGTRLLVL.

This clone was seen only once. V usage is TRBV6-5 and J usage is TRBJ1-1, with D tentatively TRBD1 (5 bases). In germline, CDR1 is MNHEY, CDR2 SVGAGI. This CDR3 has 15 amino acids. The V end lost 7 bases, the J end lost 1 base, and 16 bases lay between the germline ends. The CDR3 loop reads CASIPPGGRNTEAFF. The DNA for the CDR3 is TGTGCCAGCATTCCCCCCGGGGGAAGGAACACTGAAGCTTTCTTT.

The gene calls are TRBV19 and TRBJ1-2, with a tentative D call TRBD1 (5 bases). The CDR3 totals 13 residues. The germline V gene encodes CDR1 LNHDA and CDR2 SQIVND (reference sequence). V gave up 10 bases and J gave up 0 bases, with 12 bases separating them. The CDR3 spells CATVDRSNYGYTF. The CDR3 nucleotides are TGTGCCACCGTAGACAGATCTAACTATGGCTACACCTTC.

This chain connects TRBV7-2 to TRBJ2-3; no reliable D call. CDR1 SGHTA and CDR2 FQGNSA come from the germline V gene. This CDR3 has 13 residues. V was shortened by 3 bases and J by 5 bases, with 9 bases between the two germline ends. The CDR3: CASSLGLVDTQYF. The CDR3 nucleotides read TGTGCCAGCAGCTTGGGGTTGGTAGATACGCAGTATTTT.

The V call is TRBV9, the J call TRBJ1-4; maybe TRBD1 (6 bases). CDR1 is SGDLS, CDR2 YYNGEE, per germline. CDR3 size: 17 residues. Trimming removed 9 bases at V and 2 bases at J, with 23 bases between. Here the CDR3 DNA reads TGTGCCACCTTTGGGGGCAGGGAGTTGGCGACTAATGAAAAACTGTTTTTT. As protein: CATFGGRELATNEKLFF.

This clone has a handful of counts. V gene TRBV7-9 combines with J gene TRBJ1-5; TRBD1 is a possible D gene (5 bases). Germline V CDR1 and CDR2: SEHNR, FQNEAQ (reference sequence). Between the trimmed V and J ends, which lost 5 bases and 1 base, there was a span of 12 bases. The CDR3 totals 15 residues. CDR3 in amino acids: CASSQDRGSNQPQHF. The CDR3 DNA reads TGTGCCAGCAGCCAGGACCGGGGCAGCAATCAGCCCCAGCATTTT.

The V gene is TRBV5-1, the J gene TRBJ1-1; 7 nucleotides match TRBD1. This CDR3 region has 15 residues. J was trimmed by 5 bases and V by 1 base; bases with no gene match: 8. Per the germline V gene, CDR1 is SGHRS and CDR2 is YFSETQ. The CDR3 sequence: CASSLSGGKGTEAFF. The DNA for the CDR3 is TGCGCCAGCAGCTTGTCAGGGGGTAAAGGTACTGAAGCTTTCTTT.

In nucleotides, the CDR3 is TGCGCCAGCAGCTTGGTCCCGGGACAAGAAAACATTCAGTACTTC. This codes for CASSLVPGQENIQYF. The genes are TRBV5-1 and TRBJ2-4, with a weak D call TRBD1 (6 bases). This CDR3 is built from 15 residues. Trimming took off 0 bases at V and 5 bases at J, with 12 bases between the two ends. CDR1 and CDR2 from the germline V gene are SGHRS and YFSETQ. The full variable domain, completed using reference TRBV5-1 and TRBJ2-4, is KAGVTQTPRYLIKTRGQQVTLSCSPISGHRSVSWYQQTPGQGLQFLFEYFSETQRNKGNFPGRFSGRQFSNSRSEMNVSTLELGDSALYLCASSLVPGQENIQYFGAGTRLSVL.

This chain uses TRBV25-1 with TRBJ2-5; TRBD2 agrees at 7 bases. The J segment lost 2 bases and the V segment lost 2 bases, leaving 2 bases of the junction unmatched. Germline V gene lookup returns CDR1 MGHDK and CDR2 SYGVNS. The length of the CDR3 is 14 residues. The CDR3 sequence: CASSESGAQETQYF. Here the CDR3 DNA reads TGTGCCAGCAGTGAAAGCGGGGCGCAAGAGACCCAGTACTTC.

This chain joins TRBV5-8 and TRBJ1-2; D not resolved. Germline V CDR1 and CDR2: SGHTS, YDEGEE. The CDR3 runs to 15 residues. V was shortened by 1 base and J by 0 bases, with 10 bases between the two germline ends. CDR3 protein: CASSLMALANYGYTF. CDR3 nucleotides: TGTGCCAGCAGCTTGATGGCGTTAGCTAACTATGGCTACACCTTC.

This clone was counted a single time. V and J are TRBV6-1 and TRBJ1-1, with 10 bases fitting TRBD1. This CDR3 has 15 residues. Germline CDR1 MNHNS, CDR2 SASEGT. Trimming cost V 7 bases and J 4 bases; bases outside gene matches: 9. This CDR3 reads CASTPVGQGITEAFF. In DNA, the CDR3 is TGTGCCAGCACTCCTGTGGGACAGGGGATCACTGAAGCTTTCTTT.

V usage is TRBV7-6 and J usage is TRBJ2-3, with D perhaps TRBD1 (5 bases). The CDR3 totals 16 residues. Deletions cut 5 bases from V and 4 bases from J, with 19 bases between. CDR1 SGHVS and CDR2 FNYEAQ come from the germline V gene. CDR3: CASSPRTFGAPDTQYF. CDR3 DNA sequence: TGTGCCAGCAGCCCTAGGACCTTTGGGGCGCCAGATACGCAGTATTTT.

The V call is TRBV19, the J call TRBJ1-2; 8 bases agree with TRBD1. This CDR3 is built from 16 residues. The ends lost 1 base at V and 7 bases at J; junction bases unmatched: 11. CDR1 is LNHDA, CDR2 SQIVND, per germline (reference sequence). Here the CDR3 reads CASSIVGTGTGGGYTF. CDR3 nucleotides: TGTGCCAGTAGTATAGTCGGGACCGGGACAGGAGGTGGCTACACCTTC.

The rearrangement joins TRBV2 to TRBJ2-5; the D call may be TRBD1 or TRBD2 (5 bases each). Trimming removed 3 bases from V and 5 bases from J, with 10 bases in between. The CDR3 has 13 amino acids. Germline loops: CDR1 SNHLY, CDR2 FYNNEI. The CDR3 loop reads CASSDPREETQYF. CDR3 nucleotide sequence: TGTGCCAGCAGTGATCCCAGGGAGGAGACCCAGTACTTC.